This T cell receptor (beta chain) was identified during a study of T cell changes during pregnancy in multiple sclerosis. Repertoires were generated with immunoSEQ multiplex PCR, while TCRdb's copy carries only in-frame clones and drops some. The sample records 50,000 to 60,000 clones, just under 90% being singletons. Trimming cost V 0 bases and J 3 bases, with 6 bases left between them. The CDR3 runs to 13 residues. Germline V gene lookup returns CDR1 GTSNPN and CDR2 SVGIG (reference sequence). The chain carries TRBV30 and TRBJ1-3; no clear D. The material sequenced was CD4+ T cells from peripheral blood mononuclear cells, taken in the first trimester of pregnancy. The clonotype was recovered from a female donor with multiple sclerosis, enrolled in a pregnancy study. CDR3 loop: CAWSVQFGNTIYF. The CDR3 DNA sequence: TGTGCCTGGAGTGTACAATTTGGAAACACCATATATTTT.